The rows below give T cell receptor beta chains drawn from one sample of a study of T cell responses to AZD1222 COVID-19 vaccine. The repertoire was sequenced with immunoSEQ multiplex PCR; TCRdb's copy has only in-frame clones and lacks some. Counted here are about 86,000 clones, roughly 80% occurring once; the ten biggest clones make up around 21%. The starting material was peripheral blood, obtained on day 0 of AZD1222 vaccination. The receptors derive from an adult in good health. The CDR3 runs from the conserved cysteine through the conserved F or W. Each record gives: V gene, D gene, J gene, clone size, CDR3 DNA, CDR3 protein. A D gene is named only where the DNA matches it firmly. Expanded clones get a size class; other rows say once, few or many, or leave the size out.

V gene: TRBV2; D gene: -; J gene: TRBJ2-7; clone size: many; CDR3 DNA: TGTGCCAGCAGTGAAGGGAATTCCTACGAGCAGTACTTC; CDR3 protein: CASSEGNSYEQYF
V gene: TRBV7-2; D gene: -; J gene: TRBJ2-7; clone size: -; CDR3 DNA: TGTGCCAGCAGCCCAGAGGGAGGTCCGTCCTACGAGCAGTACTTC; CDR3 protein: CASSPEGGPSYEQYF
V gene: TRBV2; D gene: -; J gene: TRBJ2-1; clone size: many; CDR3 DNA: TGTGCCAGCAGTGAAGAGACCCACAATGAGCAGTTCTTC; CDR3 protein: CASSEETHNEQFF
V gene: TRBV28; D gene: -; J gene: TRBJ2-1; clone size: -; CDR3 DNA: TGTGCCAGCAGTTCATCGTGGAATGAGCAGTTCTTC; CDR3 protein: CASSSSWNEQFF
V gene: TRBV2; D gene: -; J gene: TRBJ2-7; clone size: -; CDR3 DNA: TGTGCCAGCAGACCTCAGACGACAGGCGGCGAGCAGTACTTC; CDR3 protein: CASRPQTTGGEQYF
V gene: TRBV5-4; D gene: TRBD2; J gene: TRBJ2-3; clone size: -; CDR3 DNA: TGTGCCAGCAGCCCTAGGGGAGGGCCGACAGATACGCAGTATTTT; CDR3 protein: CASSPRGGPTDTQYF
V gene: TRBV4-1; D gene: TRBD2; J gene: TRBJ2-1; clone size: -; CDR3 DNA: TGCGCCAGCAGCCGCAGACTAGCGGGAGATACCCCAGAGCAGTTCTTC; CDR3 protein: CASSRRLAGDTPEQFF
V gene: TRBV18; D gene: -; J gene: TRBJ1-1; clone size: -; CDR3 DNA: TGTGCCAGCTCACCGTTCCGCGCTGAAGCTTTCTTT; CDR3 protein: CASSPFRAEAFF
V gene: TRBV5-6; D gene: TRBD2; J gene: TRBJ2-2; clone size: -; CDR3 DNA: TGTGCCAGCAGCGGATTACCGGGACTAGCGGTCACCGGGGAGCTGTTTTTT; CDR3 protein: CASSGLPGLAVTGELFF
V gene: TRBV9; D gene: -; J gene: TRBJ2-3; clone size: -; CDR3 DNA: TGTGCCAGCAGCGTAGTCCGTCCCCCTGAAATAATGCGGGGTAGCACAGATACGCAGTATTTT; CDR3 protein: CASSVVRPPEIMRGSTDTQYF
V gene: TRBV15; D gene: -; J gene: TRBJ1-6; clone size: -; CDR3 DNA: TGTGCCACCAGCAGAGATCCTACGGATAATTCACCCCTCCACTTT; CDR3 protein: CATSRDPTDNSPLHF
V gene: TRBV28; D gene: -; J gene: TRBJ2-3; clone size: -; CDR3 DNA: TGTGCCAGCGGCACTGGGCGAATCACAGATACGCAGTATTTT; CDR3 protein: CASGTGRITDTQYF
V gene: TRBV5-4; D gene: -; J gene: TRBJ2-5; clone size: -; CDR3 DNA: TGTGCCAGCAGCTCCGCAGAGGCGCGCGTACAAGAGACCCAGTACTTC; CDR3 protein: CASSSAEARVQETQYF
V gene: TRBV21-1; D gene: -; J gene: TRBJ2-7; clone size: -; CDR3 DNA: TGTGCCAGCAGCAAAGTGCCGATAGCTGAGCACTCCTACGAGCAGTACTTC; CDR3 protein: CASSKVPIAEHSYEQYF
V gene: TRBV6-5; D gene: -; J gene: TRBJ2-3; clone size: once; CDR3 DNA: TGTGCCAGCGGGTCCCACGGGACTAGCACAGATACGCAGTATTTT; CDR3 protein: CASGSHGTSTDTQYF
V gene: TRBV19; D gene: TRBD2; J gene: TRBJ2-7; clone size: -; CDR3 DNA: TGTGCCAGTAGTCCGTGGGGAGGGGCCGGACCCTACGAGCAGTACTTC; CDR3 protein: CASSPWGGAGPYEQYF
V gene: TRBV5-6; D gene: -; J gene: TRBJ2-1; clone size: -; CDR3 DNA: TGTGCCAGCAGCTCCGACAATGAGCAGTTCTTC; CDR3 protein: CASSSDNEQFF
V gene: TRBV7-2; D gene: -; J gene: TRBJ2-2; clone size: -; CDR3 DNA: TGTGCCAGCAGACTACTCCGGGACGGGGAGCTGTTTTTT; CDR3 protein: CASRLLRDGELFF